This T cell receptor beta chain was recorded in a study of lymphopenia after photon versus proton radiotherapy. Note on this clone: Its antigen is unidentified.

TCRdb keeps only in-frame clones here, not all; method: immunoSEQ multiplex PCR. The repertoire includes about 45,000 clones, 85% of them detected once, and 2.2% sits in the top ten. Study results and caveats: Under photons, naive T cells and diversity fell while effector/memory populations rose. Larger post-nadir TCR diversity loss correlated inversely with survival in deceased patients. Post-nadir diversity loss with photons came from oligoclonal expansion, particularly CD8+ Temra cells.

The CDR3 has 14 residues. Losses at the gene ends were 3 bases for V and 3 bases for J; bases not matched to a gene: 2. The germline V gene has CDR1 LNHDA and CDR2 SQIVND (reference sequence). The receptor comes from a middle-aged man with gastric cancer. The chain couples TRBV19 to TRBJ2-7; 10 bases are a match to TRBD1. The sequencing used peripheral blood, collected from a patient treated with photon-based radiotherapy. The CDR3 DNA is TGTGCCAGTAGTATTGGACAGGGGGTCTACGAGCAGTACTTC. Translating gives CASSIGQGVYEQYF.